The 8 T cell receptor beta chains below were found in one sample sequenced in a study of T cells after yellow fever vaccination. TCRdb called the 5' RACE reads again in MiXCR, with one record for every CDR3 protein. The sample records hundreds of thousands of distinct CDR3 sequences, around an eighth being singletons. The sample in question was PBMCs, obtained on the day of the yellow fever booster vaccination. These receptors all stem from a man aged 25 to 40 who received the YFV17D yellow fever vaccine.

About this clonotype: This may come from a read error, since a much larger clone is one base off. The V and J genes are TRBV7-2 and TRBJ2-3; TRBD1 aligns across 8 bases. The ends lost 3 bases at V and 3 bases at J; junction bases unmatched: 2. The germline V gene encodes CDR1 SGHTA and CDR2 FQGNSA. This CDR3 region has 14 residues. DNA for the CDR3: TGTGCCAGCAGCTTCAGGGGGCCGACAGATACGCAGTATTTT. It specifies CASSFRGPTDTQYF. Full variable domain (missing parts from reference TRBV7-2 and TRBJ2-3): GAGVSQSPSNKVTEKGKDVELRCDPISGHTALYWYRQSLGQGLEFLIYFQGNSAPDKSGLPSDRFSAERTGGSVSTLTIQRTQQEDSAVYLCASSFRGPTDTQYFGPGTRLTVL.

This clonotype occurred many times. V is TRBV4-3 and J is TRBJ2-6, with D unclear. Germline CDR1 is LGHNA and CDR2 is YSLEER. Trimming shortened V by 4 bases and J by 2 bases, and 3 bases separated the two germline ends. CDR3 length: 13 amino acids. The CDR3 sequence: CASSLTGANVLTF. The CDR3 DNA reads TGCGCCAGCAGCCTCACTGGGGCCAACGTCCTGACTTTC.

This clonotype was counted a few times. The chain carries TRBV29-1 and TRBJ2-5, with 13 bases identical to TRBD2. The CDR3 sequence is 14 residues long. Trimming cost V 5 bases and J 2 bases; bases outside gene matches: 2. The V gene's germline CDR1 is SQVTM and CDR2 ANQGSEA. CDR3: CSVLLAGGQETQYF. Here the CDR3 DNA reads TGCAGCGTTTTACTAGCGGGAGGGCAAGAGACCCAGTACTTC. Supplemented by reference TRBV29-1 and TRBJ2-5, the full variable domain reads SAVISQKPSRDICQRGTSLTIQCQVDSQVTMMFWYRQQPGQSLTLIATANQGSEATYESGFVIDKFPISRPNLTFSTLTVSNMSPEDSSIYLCSVLLAGGQETQYFGPGTRLLVL.

V usage is TRBV11-3 and J usage is TRBJ2-1; no firm D call. The CDR3 spans 13 residues. V shed 0 bases and J shed 10 bases, with 10 bases lying between them. The germline gives CDR1 SGHNT, CDR2 YENEEA. The chain's CDR3 is CASSLDLGWEQFF. The CDR3 DNA is TGTGCCAGCAGCTTAGACCTCGGTTGGGAGCAGTTCTTC.

There are a few counts of this clonotype. V gene TRBV20-1 combines with J gene TRBJ2-1; possible D gene TRBD2, 6 bases. Germline values: CDR1 DFQATT, CDR2 SNEGSKA (reference sequence). The V and J ends lost 3 bases and 7 bases respectively, with 22 bases between them. This CDR3 contains 16 residues. In nucleotides, the CDR3 is TGCAGTGCTAGCCCCCCCGGGGGTGGGAGGTCGAATGAGCAGTTCTTC. It specifies CSASPPGGGRSNEQFF.

This clonotype appeared a few times. The chain links TRBV5-1 to TRBJ2-2, with 11 nucleotides matching TRBD2. This CDR3 has 16 residues. The junction had 3 bases not matched to a gene; V was cut back by 0 bases and J by 5 bases. Germline CDR1 and CDR2: SGHRS and YFSETQ. The CDR3, as DNA: TGCGCCAGCAGCTTGGAGGTAGCGGGAGGGACCGGGGAGCTGTTTTTT. Translating gives CASSLEVAGGTGELFF.

This clonotype was observed a few times. This chain connects TRBV13 to TRBJ2-7; D is uncertain. This CDR3 comprises 12 residues. V was cut by 3 bases and J by 9 bases, with 12 bases left in between. Germline CDR1 and CDR2: PRHDT and FYEKMQ (reference sequence). CDR3 DNA: TGTGCCAGCAGCTTGGGTGGAGCAGGGCAGTACTTC. Protein sequence: CASSLGGAGQYF.

V usage is TRBV14 and J usage is TRBJ1-1; weak D call: TRBD1 (5 bases). The length of the CDR3 is 14 residues. Germline V gene lookup returns CDR1 SGHDN and CDR2 FVKESK. Trimming took off 6 bases at V and 0 bases at J, with 11 bases between the two ends. The CDR3, as DNA: TGTGCCAGCAGGCGACAGAGAATGAACACTGAAGCTTTCTTT. Its protein is CASRRQRMNTEAFF.